These 10 T cell receptor beta chains came from one sample sequenced in a study of cytomegalovirus exposure and HLA in healthy donors. The PCR used 60 Vbeta and 13 Jbeta primers. Produced via immunoSEQ multiplex PCR; TCRdb's table is partial and in-frame only. The sample carries a few hundred thousand clones, approximately 82% recorded once. The sequenced sample consisted of PBMCs. The receptor source for this set is a woman aged 45-65 years in good health and CMV-seropositive.

The chain has TRBV7-8 and TRBJ2-5, with 7 bases identical to TRBD1. Per germline, CDR1 SGHVS and CDR2 FQNEAQ. The CDR3 consists of 16 residues. Trimming removed 0 bases from V and 1 base from J; junction bases left unmatched: 5. CDR3 in amino acids: CASSLAETGFQETQYF. The DNA of the CDR3 is TGTGCCAGCAGCTTAGCGGAGACAGGGTTCCAAGAGACCCAGTACTTC.

This chain links TRBV6-6 with TRBJ2-7; 10 positions agree with TRBD1. The CDR3 consists of 15 residues. The V gene's germline CDR1 is MNHNY and CDR2 SVGAGI (reference sequence). V was pared by 6 bases and J by 7 bases, with 12 bases of the junction left unmatched. The chain's CDR3 is CASSRPPGQGGEQYF. In DNA, the CDR3 is TGTGCCAGCAGCCGACCACCCGGACAGGGGGGTGAGCAGTACTTC.

The chain recombines TRBV13 with TRBJ2-2; D is possibly TRBD1 (6 bases). V lost 1 base, J lost 6 bases, and 12 bases lay in between. CDR3 length: 15 amino acids. Per the germline V gene, CDR1 is PRHDT and CDR2 is FYEKMQ (reference sequence). The CDR3 nucleotides read TGTGCCAGCAGCTTAGAGCACAGGGCCCCCGGGGAGCTGTTTTTT. Translation gives CASSLEHRAPGELFF.

The chain has TRBV9 and TRBJ2-7; no reliable D call. CDR1 SGDLS and CDR2 YYNGEE come from the germline V gene. The V and J ends lost 3 bases and 2 bases respectively, with 6 bases between them. The CDR3 loop spans 12 amino acids. For the CDR3, the DNA is TGTGCCAGCAGCGGCACAACCTACGAGCAGTACTTC. This sequence encodes CASSGTTYEQYF.

The chain has TRBV5-5 and TRBJ2-7; no firm D call. The length of the CDR3 is 16 residues. V was cut by 6 bases and J by 0 bases, with 19 bases left in between. In germline, CDR1 is SGHKS, CDR2 YYEKEE (reference sequence). DNA for the CDR3: TGTGCCAGCACCCCCAACCCTGGGTTAGCCTCCTACGAGCAGTACTTC. Protein sequence: CASTPNPGLASYEQYF.

This clone was seen a single time. The chain uses TRBV7-2 and TRBJ2-3; TRBD2 agrees at 12 bases. Germline CDR1 reads SGHTA; CDR2 reads FQGNSA. The CDR3 runs 16 residues. The junction had 7 bases not matched to a gene; V was cut back by 4 bases and J by 5 bases. The CDR3 DNA reads as TGTGCCAGCAGCTCCCGGACTAGCGGGGCAGTAGATACGCAGTATTTT. This codes for CASSSRTSGAVDTQYF.

This clone has more than one count but fewer than ten. The rearrangement uses TRBV6-6 and TRBJ2-1; 8 bases agree with TRBD2. The CDR3 is made up of 13 amino acids. Germline V gene data show CDR1 as MNHNY and CDR2 as SVGAGI (reference sequence). Trimming at V came to 10 bases and at J to 15 bases, leaving 17 bases not matched to a gene. The CDR3: CATFGGGPINRFF. The CDR3 DNA is TGTGCCACCTTCGGCGGGGGGCCGATCAACCGGTTCTTC.

The J gene is TRBJ2-3, the V gene TRBV6-5; a possible D gene is TRBD2 (6 bases). The CDR3 covers 14 residues. The V gene's germline CDR1 is MNHEY and CDR2 SVGAGI. V lost 2 bases and J 7 bases, leaving 13 bases between the germline ends. CDR3 amino acids: CASSYGGAENTQYF. The CDR3 nucleotides are TGTGCCAGCAGTTACGGCGGGGCTGAGAATACGCAGTATTTT.

This clone turned up a few times. The chain links TRBV7-7 to TRBJ2-7; maybe TRBD2 (5 bases). Germline loops: CDR1 SSHAT, CDR2 FNYEAQ (reference sequence). The germline V and J ends were trimmed by 2 bases and 6 bases, with 8 bases remaining between them. This CDR3 spans 12 amino acids. This CDR3 reads CASSLMAGEQYF. The CDR3 coding sequence is TGTGCCAGCAGCTTAATGGCGGGCGAGCAGTACTTC.

The chain is built from TRBV7-9 and TRBJ2-3; maybe TRBD2 (6 bases). Germline-derived CDR1 and CDR2 are SEHNR and FQNEAQ (reference sequence). The CDR3 sequence is 12 residues long. The V and J ends lost 7 bases and 9 bases respectively, with 14 bases between them. CDR3 amino acids: CASTSGQGTQYF. The CDR3 DNA reads TGTGCCAGCACCAGCGGGCAGGGAACGCAGTATTTT.